One and the same sample provided the 18 T cell receptor beta chains below, sequenced in a study of blood T cell repertoires in COVID-19. TCRdb keeps only in-frame clones here, not all; method: immunoSEQ multiplex PCR. The data show approximately 150,000 clones, roughly 87% seen once. The sequencing sample was made of PBMCs or T cells enriched from blood (not recorded which). The receptors were sampled from a human donor with acute COVID-19. The donor label of this sample is uncertain.

The chain couples TRBV6-4 to TRBJ1-1; D may be TRBD1 (5 bases). The CDR3 covers 14 residues. Germline V lookup: CDR1 MRHNA, CDR2 SNTAGT. V lost 4 bases and J 10 bases, leaving 19 bases between the germline ends. The CDR3 sequence is CASSGVVKGSRAFF. CDR3 nucleotide sequence: TGTGCCAGCAGTGGGGTCGTTAAGGGGTCGAGAGCTTTCTTT.

The chain recombines TRBV27 with TRBJ1-1; 8 nucleotides align to TRBD1. CDR3 length: 12 amino acids. The J segment lost 8 bases and the V segment lost 6 bases, leaving 5 bases of the junction unmatched. CDR1 is MNHEY and CDR2 is SMNVEV in the germline V gene (reference sequence). The CDR3 region has the DNA TGTGCCAGCAGCCCCCAGGGGGCGGAAGCTTTCTTT. It translates to CASSPQGAEAFF.

This clone has only a few counts. This chain joins TRBV4-1 and TRBJ1-1; maybe TRBD1 (6 bases). Germline-derived CDR1 and CDR2 are MGHRA and YSYEKL. This CDR3 contains 14 residues. V was cut by 0 bases and J by 8 bases, with 13 bases left in between. CDR3 amino acids: CASSQEDLQGEAFF. In DNA form, the CDR3 reads TGCGCCAGCAGCCAAGAGGACTTACAGGGAGAAGCTTTCTTT.

The V call is TRBV9, the J call TRBJ2-2; TRBD2 is a possible D gene (5 bases). The V gene lost 3 bases and the J gene lost 9 bases, with 12 bases spanning the gap. The CDR3 has 13 residues. Germline CDR1 is SGDLS and CDR2 is YYNGEE. The CDR3 bases are TGTGCCAGCAGCGAGGACCCCGGGAGGGAGCTGTTTTTT. It is translated as CASSEDPGRELFF. Combining the CDR3 with reference TRBV9 and TRBJ2-2 gives the whole variable domain DSGVTQTPKHLITATGQRVTLRCSPRSGDLSVYWYQQSLDQGLQFLIQYYNGEERAKGNILERFSAQQFPDLHSELNLSSLELGDSALYFCASSEDPGRELFFGEGSRLTVL.

In nucleotides, the CDR3 is TGTGCCAGTAGTATAGATGGGACAGGGTCCCCCAAAAACATTCAGTACTTC. Translated: CASSIDGTGSPKNIQYF. The V and J genes are TRBV19 and TRBJ2-4; 9 bases fit TRBD1. Losses at the gene ends were 0 bases for V and 2 bases for J; bases not matched to a gene: 5. CDR3 size: 17 residues. CDR1 LNHDA and CDR2 SQIVND come from the germline V gene (reference sequence).

The V and J genes are TRBV28 and TRBJ2-7; 9 nucleotides agree with TRBD1. CDR1 MDHEN and CDR2 SYDVKM come from the germline V gene. There are 13 residues in the CDR3. V lost 5 bases to trimming and J lost 4 bases; unmatched junction nucleotides: 3. The CDR3 loop is CASSRDRAYEQYF. The DNA for the CDR3 is TGTGCCAGCAGTCGGGACAGGGCTTACGAGCAGTACTTC.

The V and J genes are TRBV4-3 and TRBJ1-3; 7 bases match TRBD1. Looked up from germline, CDR1 is LGHNA and CDR2 is YSLEER. V dropped 1 base and J dropped 4; count of bases not matched to a gene: 7. The CDR3 is 16 amino acids. CDR3 sequence: CASSQGYRGYGNTIYF. The CDR3 bases are TGCGCCAGCAGCCAAGGATACAGGGGTTACGGAAACACCATATATTTT.

The chain carries TRBV4-3 and TRBJ2-2; D not certain. This CDR3 is built from 13 residues. The V and J ends lost 0 bases and 7 bases respectively, with 6 bases between them. Looked up from germline, CDR1 is LGHNA and CDR2 is YSLEER. In nucleotides, the CDR3 is TGCGCCAGCAGCCAAGATCCCCGCGGGGAGCTGTTTTTT. Protein sequence: CASSQDPRGELFF.

The V gene is TRBV6-4, the J gene TRBJ1-6; 8 bases map to TRBD1. Germline V gives CDR1 MRHNA, CDR2 SNTAGT. Trimming at V came to 5 bases and at J to 6 bases, leaving 6 bases not matched to a gene. The CDR3 has 15 amino acids. This CDR3 is CASSSRDRFNSPLHF. In nucleotides, the CDR3 is TGTGCCAGCAGTTCTCGGGACAGGTTTAATTCACCCCTCCACTTT.

The table lists this clone with a few counts. The rearrangement links TRBV27 to TRBJ2-7; D is perhaps TRBD1 (5 bases). The CDR3 has 13 residues. CDR1 and CDR2 (germline): MNHEY, SMNVEV (reference sequence). Trimming stripped 1 base from V and 4 bases from J, with 8 bases between. The CDR3 sequence is CASSLWGSYEQYF. In DNA form, the CDR3 reads TGTGCCAGCAGTTTATGGGGCTCGTACGAGCAGTACTTC.

The rearrangement uses TRBV5-4 and TRBJ1-2, with 8 bases aligning to TRBD1. The germline CDR1 and CDR2 sequences are SGHNT and YYREEE (reference sequence). The CDR3 is 17 amino acids. Trimming removed 4 bases from V and 4 bases from J; junction bases left unmatched: 15. CDR3 nucleotides: TGTGCCAGCAGCCTCAAACCCTCCGGGACAGGCCCCTATGGCTACACCTTC. Protein sequence: CASSLKPSGTGPYGYTF.

CDR3 region: CANQDDTGGGGYTF. CDR3 in DNA: TGTGCCAACCAAGACGACACAGGGGGCGGTGGCTACACCTTC. The chain links TRBV6-6 to TRBJ1-2; 9 nucleotides align to TRBD1. Germline V CDR1 and CDR2: MNHNY, SVGAGI (reference sequence). The length of the CDR3 is 14 residues. V trimming: 10 bases; J trimming: 7 bases; junction bases outside the gene matches: 13.

The genes are TRBV11-2 and TRBJ2-7; D might be TRBD1 (6 bases). Germline V gene sequence: CDR1 SGHAT, CDR2 FQNNGV. The CDR3 length is 14 residues. V gave up 2 bases and J gave up 0 bases, with 8 bases separating them. CDR3 in amino acids: CASSLTDSSYEQYF. The CDR3 region has the DNA TGTGCCAGCAGCTTAACGGACAGCTCCTACGAGCAGTACTTC.

The rearrangement links TRBV5-8 to TRBJ2-3; 9 bases agree with TRBD1. The CDR3 consists of 14 residues. CDR1 SGHTS and CDR2 YDEGEE come from the germline V gene. The J segment lost 6 bases and the V segment lost 3 bases, leaving 5 bases of the junction unmatched. The CDR3 sequence is CASSSGQGMDTQYF. DNA of the CDR3: TGTGCCAGCAGCTCTGGACAGGGGATGGATACGCAGTATTTT. Filled out from reference TRBV5-8 and TRBJ2-3, the complete variable domain reads EAGVTQSPTHLIKTRGQQATLRCSPISGHTSVYWYQQALGLGLQFLLWYDEGEERNRGNFPPRFSGRQFPNYSSELNVNALELEDSALYLCASSSGQGMDTQYFGPGTRLTVL.

This chain links TRBV5-1 with TRBJ2-3; 8 nucleotides line up with TRBD2. In germline, CDR1 is SGHRS, CDR2 YFSETQ. V dropped 4 bases and J dropped 1; count of bases not matched to a gene: 11. This CDR3 spans 17 amino acids. CDR3 in DNA: TGCGCCAGCAGCCTCTGGACTAGCCCCAAGGGCACAGATACGCAGTATTTT. Translated, it gives CASSLWTSPKGTDTQYF.

This clone appeared many times. The chain is built from TRBV5-5 and TRBJ2-1; 9 bases fit TRBD2. Germline V gene data show CDR1 as SGHKS and CDR2 as YYEKEE (reference sequence). V was clipped by 2 bases and J by 4 bases; unmatched bases: 10. This CDR3 is 17 amino acids long. CDR3: CASSFRGLAGPYNEQFF. DNA of the CDR3: TGTGCCAGCAGCTTTCGAGGGCTAGCGGGGCCGTACAATGAGCAGTTCTTC.

V and J are TRBV2 and TRBJ2-1; D call uncertain. Trimming removed 7 bases from V and 5 bases from J, with 15 bases in between. The germline gives CDR1 SNHLY, CDR2 FYNNEI. This CDR3 has 14 amino acids. CDR3 protein: CASTNRVSNNEQFF. Written as DNA, the CDR3 is TGTGCCAGCACAAACCGGGTATCCAACAATGAGCAGTTCTTC.

The V and J genes are TRBV18 and TRBJ2-7, with TRBD1 as a possible D gene (6 bases). The V end was cut by 4 bases, the J end by 3 bases, with 13 bases between. Looked up from germline, CDR1 is KGHSH and CDR2 is LQKENI. The CDR3 totals 14 residues. The CDR3 sequence is CASSHRDNGYEQYF. The CDR3 nucleotides are TGTGCCAGCTCACACCGGGACAACGGCTACGAGCAGTACTTC.